These 31 T cell receptor beta chains were sequenced from one sample in a study of cytomegalovirus exposure and HLA in healthy donors. Vbeta (60) and Jbeta (13) primers were used in the PCR. Profiling relied on immunoSEQ multiplex PCR, and the TCRdb table lists in-frame clones only, not all of them. The table lists roughly 98,000 clones, roughly 81% of them singletons, with approximately 1.4% in the top ten. What was sequenced was PBMCs. All receptors derive from a man aged 35-49 years in good health and CMV-seronegative.

Concerning this clone: The sample holds other DNA sequences that translate to the same CDR3. The V and J genes are TRBV4-2 and TRBJ2-5, with TRBD1 matching over 8 bases. This CDR3 has 17 amino acids. The V and J ends lost 0 bases and 0 bases, in that order; junction bases with no gene match: 6. Germline CDR1 LGHNA, CDR2 YNFKEQ. The chain's CDR3 is CASSQEGRQGYQETQYF. DNA for the CDR3: TGTGCCAGCAGCCAAGAAGGTAGACAGGGGTACCAAGAGACCCAGTACTTC.

The V and J genes are TRBV5-1 and TRBJ2-7, with D possibly matching TRBD2 (6 bases). Germline values: CDR1 SGHRS, CDR2 YFSETQ. The V gene lost 2 bases and the J gene lost 7 bases, with 13 bases spanning the gap. The CDR3 consists of 13 residues. The CDR3 spells CASSLEFGGEQYF. Written as DNA, the CDR3 is TGCGCCAGCAGCTTAGAGTTTGGGGGGGAGCAGTACTTC.

The genes are TRBV18 and TRBJ2-7; no definite D call. Germline CDR1 KGHSH, CDR2 LQKENI. There are 15 residues in the CDR3. V was clipped by 3 bases and J by 4 bases, with 16 bases between them. This CDR3 reads CASSPVGRVEYEQYF. In DNA, the CDR3 is TGTGCCAGCTCACCCGTCGGTCGGGTGGAGTACGAGCAGTACTTC.

V usage is TRBV5-8 and J usage is TRBJ1-1; D possibly corresponds to TRBD1 (5 bases). Germline V gene lookup returns CDR1 SGHTS and CDR2 YDEGEE. This CDR3 has 16 amino acids. V lost 2 bases, J lost 0 bases, and 14 bases lay in between. The CDR3, as DNA: TGTGCCAGCAGCTTTGCGGGACGGCAAATGAACACTGAAGCTTTCTTT. Translation gives CASSFAGRQMNTEAFF.

This clone was observed a single time. The chain links TRBV6-4 to TRBJ1-1; a weak D match, TRBD1 (6 bases). Germline V lookup: CDR1 MRHNA, CDR2 SNTAGT. The CDR3 is 13 residues long. Trimming pared 6 bases from V and 4 bases from J, leaving 12 bases between. The CDR3 here is CASRRGRSTEAFF. As DNA, the CDR3 is TGTGCCAGCAGAAGGGGGAGATCCACTGAAGCTTTCTTT.

This clone was seen once. This rearrangement joins TRBV10-1 to TRBJ2-7; 8 bases are a match to TRBD1. Trimming removed 3 bases from V and 3 bases from J; junction bases left unmatched: 7. Looked up from germline, CDR1 is WNHNN and CDR2 is SYGVQD (reference sequence). This CDR3 is built from 15 residues. The CDR3 spells CASSDPGQAIYEQYF. As DNA, the CDR3 is TGCGCCAGCAGTGACCCGGGACAGGCCATCTACGAGCAGTACTTC.

This clone has a single count. The V and J genes are TRBV30 and TRBJ1-6; a weak D match, TRBD1 (5 bases). The CDR3 has 14 residues. Germline lookup yields CDR1 GTSNPN and CDR2 SVGIG (reference sequence). V was trimmed by 2 bases and J by 10 bases, leaving 15 bases between them. DNA of the CDR3: TGTGCCTGGAGTCCGGTTATTGGGGGGTCACCCCTCCACTTT. Translated, it gives CAWSPVIGGSPLHF.

In this sample, this clone turned up once. The J gene is TRBJ2-4, the V gene TRBV30; 7 bases fit TRBD1. This CDR3 is built from 13 residues. Germline loops: CDR1 GTSNPN, CDR2 SVGIG (reference sequence). V gave up 2 bases and J gave up 6 bases; unmatched junction bases: 4. The DNA of the CDR3 is TGTGCCTGGAGTACAGGGGTAAGAAACATTCAGTACTTC. It codes for CAWSTGVRNIQYF.

This chain joins TRBV7-9 and TRBJ1-5, with D possibly matching TRBD1 (5 bases). Germline lookup yields CDR1 SEHNR and CDR2 FQNEAQ (reference sequence). The CDR3 has 14 residues. V was cut by 5 bases and J by 1 base, with 9 bases left in between. The CDR3 reads CASSRSGSNQPQHF. In DNA form, the CDR3 reads TGTGCCAGCAGCAGGTCAGGGAGCAATCAGCCCCAGCATTTT. Using reference TRBV7-9 and TRBJ1-5 for the parts outside the CDR3, the full variable domain is DTGVSQNPRHKITKRGQNVTFRCDPISEHNRLYWYRQTLGQGPEFLTYFQNEAQLEKSRLLSDRFSAERPKGSFSTLEIQRTEQGDSAMYLCASSRSGSNQPQHFGDGTRLSIL.

The chain uses TRBV6-1 and TRBJ2-7, with D possibly matching TRBD2 (5 bases). Germline lookup yields CDR1 MNHNS and CDR2 SASEGT. This CDR3 is built from 17 residues. Deletions cut 2 bases from V and 0 bases from J, with 17 bases between. The CDR3 nucleotides are TGTGCCAGCAGTGAATCCGAGGGCTCAAGGAGCTCCTACGAGCAGTACTTC. Encoded protein: CASSESEGSRSSYEQYF.

V usage is TRBV9 and J usage is TRBJ2-2, with 7 positions matching TRBD1. The V segment lost 4 bases and the J segment 0 bases; nucleotides outside the gene matches: 3. CDR3 size: 15 residues. The germline CDR1 and CDR2 sequences are SGDLS and YYNGEE. As DNA, the CDR3 is TGTGCCAGCAGCACGGGACAGCCGAACACCGGGGAGCTGTTTTTT. Residues: CASSTGQPNTGELFF.

This clone was seen more than once but under ten times. The rearrangement joins TRBV6-5 to TRBJ1-2; D gene uncertain. CDR1 MNHEY and CDR2 SVGAGI come from the germline V gene. V lost 5 bases and J lost 2, with 12 bases in between. The length of the CDR3 is 14 residues. DNA for the CDR3: TGTGCCAGCAGTCGAAGACGGGAGAACTATGGCTACACCTTC. Translating gives CASSRRRENYGYTF.

The chain is built from TRBV6-6 and TRBJ2-1; weak D call: TRBD1 (6 bases). In germline, CDR1 is MNHNY, CDR2 SVGAGI (reference sequence). This CDR3 has 14 amino acids. The germline V and J ends were trimmed by 6 bases and 2 bases, with 11 bases remaining between them. As DNA, the CDR3 is TGTGCCAGCAGACTAACAGGGCCCTACAATGAGCAGTTCTTC. Amino acids: CASRLTGPYNEQFF.

V gene TRBV2 combines with J gene TRBJ2-7; a weak D match, TRBD1 (6 bases). Germline V gene lookup returns CDR1 SNHLY and CDR2 FYNNEI. Trimming cost V 4 bases and J 5 bases, with 15 bases left between them. This CDR3 contains 14 residues. The CDR3 nucleotides read TGTGCCAGCAGTGGAGCCTACAGGGTAAACGAGCAGTACTTC. This gives the protein CASSGAYRVNEQYF.

This clone has only one observation. V usage is TRBV2 and J usage is TRBJ1-4, with D perhaps matching TRBD1 (6 bases). Germline loops: CDR1 SNHLY, CDR2 FYNNEI. The ends were cut back, 0 bases at V and 7 bases at J, with 15 bases in the middle. The CDR3 has 16 residues. In DNA form, the CDR3 reads TGTGCCAGCAGTGAAGCGCCTGGGACAACTCCTGAAAAACTGTTTTTT. Protein: CASSEAPGTTPEKLFF.

The genes are TRBV7-2 and TRBJ1-1; unclear D gene. Germline CDR1 SGHTA, CDR2 FQGNSA. The CDR3 totals 14 residues. Trimming left V 4 bases short and J 5 bases short, with 14 bases between. The CDR3 sequence: CASSSSTLNTEAFF. Here the CDR3 DNA reads TGTGCCAGCAGCTCGTCAACTCTTAATACTGAAGCTTTCTTT.

The chain has TRBV4-3 and TRBJ2-7, with a tentative D call TRBD1 (5 bases). Germline assignment: CDR1 LGHNA and CDR2 YSLEER. V was pared by 1 base and J by 0 bases, with 7 bases between. The CDR3 is 14 amino acids. The CDR3 DNA reads as TGCGCCAGCAGCCAAGTACAGGCCTCCTACGAGCAGTACTTC. Translated: CASSQVQASYEQYF.

The chain couples TRBV5-1 to TRBJ2-5, with D hard to call. CDR1 and CDR2 (germline): SGHRS, YFSETQ. The germline V and J ends were trimmed by 4 bases and 5 bases, with 6 bases remaining between them. This CDR3 has 11 residues. The CDR3 region is CASSVSETQYF. The CDR3 coding sequence is TGCGCCAGCAGCGTGAGTGAGACCCAGTACTTC. Drawing the rest from reference TRBV5-1 and TRBJ2-5, the complete variable domain is KAGVTQTPRYLIKTRGQQVTLSCSPISGHRSVSWYQQTPGQGLQFLFEYFSETQRNKGNFPGRFSGRQFSNSRSEMNVSTLELGDSALYLCASSVSETQYFGPGTRLLVL.

The chain is built from TRBV18 and TRBJ2-7; 8 nucleotides line up with TRBD1. V gave up 2 bases and J gave up 6 bases; unmatched junction bases: 12. Germline CDR1 and CDR2: KGHSH and LQKENI. The CDR3 sequence is 16 residues long. The DNA of the CDR3 is TGTGCCAGCTCACCAGTCCCCGGACAGGGTAATTCCGAGCAGTACTTC. This translates into CASSPVPGQGNSEQYF.

The V and J genes are TRBV6-5 and TRBJ2-1; 8 nucleotides match TRBD1. Germline CDR1 is MNHEY and CDR2 is SVGAGI. V shed 6 bases and J 5 bases; nucleotides not matched to a gene: 6. The CDR3 contains 14 residues. The chain's CDR3 is CASSRDRSNNEQFF. CDR3 nucleotide sequence: TGTGCCAGCAGCCGGGACAGGAGTAACAATGAGCAGTTCTTC.

This clone showed up just once. The rearrangement links TRBV7-2 to TRBJ2-5; 10 bases fit TRBD2. The CDR3 totals 16 residues. Germline trimming cut 1 base from V and 1 base from J; bases unmatched to any gene: 3. CDR1 is SGHTA and CDR2 is FQGNSA in the germline V gene. The CDR3 sequence is CASSLVASGGQETQYF. Here the CDR3 DNA reads TGTGCCAGCAGCTTAGTGGCTAGCGGGGGCCAAGAGACCCAGTACTTC.

The gene calls are TRBV19 and TRBJ2-2; tentatively, D is TRBD2 (6 bases). V was trimmed by 5 bases and J by 10 bases, leaving 17 bases between them. This CDR3 has 14 amino acids. Germline V gene lookup returns CDR1 LNHDA and CDR2 SQIVND (reference sequence). The chain's CDR3 is CASSVVPRTMELFF. The DNA for the CDR3 is TGTGCCAGTAGTGTTGTTCCTAGGACTATGGAGCTGTTTTTT.

The chain joins TRBV27 to TRBJ2-7; 8 bases map to TRBD1. The CDR3 contains 17 residues. Germline V gene lookup returns CDR1 MNHEY and CDR2 SMNVEV (reference sequence). With 4 bases clipped from V and 1 base from J, the junction kept 12 bases outside the gene matches. For the CDR3, the DNA is TGTGCCAGCAGTTCCGGACAGGGAAGGGTAGGATCCTACGAGCAGTACTTC. Translating gives CASSSGQGRVGSYEQYF.

This sequence joins TRBV7-8 and TRBJ2-3, with D maybe TRBD2 (7 bases). This CDR3 contains 15 residues. Trimming stripped 5 bases from V and 4 bases from J, with 16 bases between. CDR1 and CDR2 (germline): SGHVS, FQNEAQ. The CDR3 DNA follows: TGTGCCAGCAGCGGATTCGGGGGGCCCTCAGATACGCAGTATTTT. Residues: CASSGFGGPSDTQYF.

This rearrangement joins TRBV29-1 to TRBJ1-6; perhaps TRBD1 as D (5 bases). The CDR3 totals 15 residues. The V and J ends lost 6 bases and 0 bases respectively, with 12 bases between them. Germline lookup yields CDR1 SQVTM and CDR2 ANQGSEA. This chain's CDR3 is CSVMEGSSYNSPLHF. The CDR3 DNA reads TGCAGCGTCATGGAGGGGAGCTCCTATAATTCACCCCTCCACTTT.

The chain employs TRBV28 and TRBJ2-5; 7 bases match TRBD1. V lost 6 bases to trimming and J lost 5 bases; unmatched junction nucleotides: 15. The CDR3 is made up of 16 amino acids. CDR1 is MDHEN and CDR2 is SYDVKM in the germline V gene. The CDR3 DNA reads TGTGCCAGCAGATCGACGCCCCAGGGGGTAGCTGAGACCCAGTACTTC. Its protein is CASRSTPQGVAETQYF. The whole variable domain, filled in from reference TRBV28 and TRBJ2-5, reads DVKVTQSSRYLVKRTGEKVFLECVQDMDHENMFWYRQDPGLGLRLIYFSYDVKMKEKGDIPEGYSVSREKKERFSLILESASTNQTSMYLCASRSTPQGVAETQYFGPGTRLLVL.

The rearrangement uses TRBV10-3 and TRBJ2-1; TRBD2 matches at 10 bases. The CDR3 sequence is 14 residues long. J was trimmed by 7 bases and V by 10 bases; bases with no gene match: 10. The germline CDR1 and CDR2 sequences are ENHRY and SYGVKD. In DNA, the CDR3 is TGTGCCACCAGGGCTAGCGGGGGTAGTAATGAGCAGTTCTTC. This codes for CATRASGGSNEQFF.

The CDR3 DNA follows: TGTGCCAGCAGTTATTCGGCAGGTTTGAACACTGAAGCTTTCTTT. Translating gives CASSYSAGLNTEAFF. The genes are TRBV6-5 and TRBJ1-1; the D is unclear. The CDR3 consists of 15 residues. V was shortened by 3 bases and J by 0 bases, with 11 bases between the two germline ends. The germline CDR1 and CDR2 sequences are MNHEY and SVGAGI.

This rearrangement joins TRBV4-2 to TRBJ2-3, with a weak D call TRBD2 (5 bases). This CDR3 has 14 amino acids. From germline, CDR1 is LGHNA and CDR2 YNFKEQ. Trimming took 8 bases from V and 3 from J, leaving 15 bases between them. CDR3 nucleotides: TGTGCCAGCGGCAGAACTCGGGGTACAGATACGCAGTATTTT. Its translation is CASGRTRGTDTQYF.

The J gene is TRBJ2-5, the V gene TRBV2; tentative D call: TRBD1 (5 bases). The germline CDR1 and CDR2 sequences are SNHLY and FYNNEI. CDR3 size: 12 residues. V dropped 3 bases and J dropped 7 bases, with 9 bases sitting between them. CDR3 DNA: TGTGCCAGCAGTGAGGACACGACGACCCAGTACTTC. Translating gives CASSEDTTTQYF.

The table lists this clone with a few counts. The chain employs TRBV7-2 and TRBJ1-2; TRBD1 matches 11 bases. Germline values: CDR1 SGHTA, CDR2 FQGNSA. This CDR3 comprises 16 residues. The ends lost 5 bases at V and 5 bases at J; junction bases unmatched: 10. CDR3 residues: CASSHSSGTGGYGYTF. The CDR3 DNA reads as TGTGCCAGCAGCCACAGCAGCGGGACAGGGGGATATGGCTACACCTTC.